The 24 T cell receptor beta chains below all came from one sample that was sequenced in a study of cytomegalovirus exposure and HLA in healthy donors. With 60 Vbeta and 13 Jbeta primers, the PCR was carried out. Method: immunoSEQ multiplex PCR; TCRdb's copy keeps in-frame clones and lacks some. The repertoire holds 100,000 to 150,000 clones, with approximately 74% as singletons. Sequenced: PBMCs. The receptors shown here come from a male donor in good health and CMV-seronegative.

DNA of the CDR3: TGTGCCAGCAGCCGACAGGGGTCATATTACAATGAGCAGTTCTTC. Its translation: CASSRQGSYYNEQFF. The J gene is TRBJ2-1, the V gene TRBV27; TRBD1 aligns across 8 bases. This CDR3 comprises 15 residues. Trimming at V came to 6 bases and at J to 4 bases, leaving 8 bases not matched to a gene. From germline, CDR1 is MNHEY and CDR2 SMNVEV (reference sequence).

The J gene is TRBJ2-5, the V gene TRBV27, with D perhaps matching TRBD1 (5 bases). Per germline, CDR1 MNHEY and CDR2 SMNVEV (reference sequence). The V gene lost 6 bases and the J gene lost 1 base, with 9 bases spanning the gap. The CDR3 has 13 residues. CDR3 region: CASRRQPQETQYF. DNA for the CDR3: TGTGCCAGCAGGAGACAGCCCCAAGAGACCCAGTACTTC.

The chain couples TRBV13 to TRBJ2-5, with 13 bases lining up with TRBD2. The DNA matches TRBJ2-7 better at its end, which makes the J call doubtful. CDR3 length: 14 amino acids. Per the germline V gene, CDR1 is PRHDT and CDR2 is FYEKMQ (reference sequence). The CDR3 reads CASKLAGGTYEQYF. The DNA of the CDR3 is TGTGCCAGCAAACTAGCGGGAGGGACCTACGAGCAGTACTTC.

This clone was seen once. This rearrangement joins TRBV5-1 to TRBJ2-7; 12 bases fit TRBD1. The CDR3 loop spans 15 amino acids. After removal of 3 bases from V and 6 bases from J, the junction contained 7 bases not matched to a gene. Germline loops: CDR1 SGHRS, CDR2 YFSETQ. As DNA, the CDR3 is TGCGCCAGCAGCTCCTCCGGGACAGGGGGCGGCGAGCAGTACTTC. Protein sequence: CASSSSGTGGGEQYF.

The chain joins TRBV14 to TRBJ1-2, with TRBD1 matching over 9 bases. Germline trimming cut 4 bases from V and 8 bases from J; bases unmatched to any gene: 5. Germline V gives CDR1 SGHDN, CDR2 FVKESK. This CDR3 has 13 residues. For the CDR3, the DNA is TGTGCCAGCAGCCCAAGGACAGGGGACGGCTACACCTTC. Amino acids: CASSPRTGDGYTF. Full variable domain (rest looked up from reference TRBV14 and TRBJ1-2): EAGVTQFPSHSVIEKGQTVTLRCDPISGHDNLYWYRRVMGKEIKFLLHFVKESKQDESGMPNNRFLAERTGGTYSTLKVQPAELEDSGVYFCASSPRTGDGYTFGSGTRLTVV.

J is TRBJ2-3 and V is TRBV7-2; tentatively, D is TRBD2 (5 bases). The germline CDR1 and CDR2 sequences are SGHTA and FQGNSA. The CDR3 is 15 residues long. The ends were cut back, 5 bases at V and 0 bases at J, with 12 bases in the middle. The CDR3 DNA sequence: TGTGCCAGCAGCCCCGACGGGATAAGCACAGATACGCAGTATTTT. It encodes CASSPDGISTDTQYF.

This clone was seen a few times. The chain carries TRBV7-8 and TRBJ1-3, with no clear D. This CDR3 has 17 amino acids. The germline gives CDR1 SGHVS, CDR2 FQNEAQ. V dropped 1 base and J dropped 0 bases, with 13 bases sitting between them. In DNA form, the CDR3 reads TGTGCCAGCAGCTTAGTGACTGGAACCACCTCTGGAAACACCATATATTTT. Amino acid sequence: CASSLVTGTTSGNTIYF.

The chain joins TRBV28 to TRBJ2-3; possible D gene TRBD2, 6 bases. In germline, CDR1 is MDHEN, CDR2 SYDVKM. The CDR3 has 14 residues. CDR3 sequence reads: CATARDSGTDTQYF. The CDR3 DNA follows: TGTGCTACCGCCCGGGACTCCGGCACAGATACGCAGTATTTT.

This chain uses TRBV5-4 with TRBJ2-7, with a possible D match to TRBD2 (5 bases). The V gene's germline CDR1 is SGHNT and CDR2 YYREEE (reference sequence). CDR3 size: 15 residues. Trimming pared 1 base from V and 5 bases from J, leaving 16 bases between. CDR3 amino acids: CASSLWGWTVDEQYF. Written as DNA, the CDR3 is TGTGCCAGCAGCTTGTGGGGTTGGACTGTTGACGAGCAGTACTTC.

V and J are TRBV19 and TRBJ2-6, with TRBD1 matching over 9 bases. The CDR3 length is 16 residues. In germline, CDR1 is LNHDA, CDR2 SQIVND (reference sequence). V shed 5 bases and J 1 base; nucleotides not matched to a gene: 3. The CDR3 loop reads CASSAGTGSGANVLTF. CDR3 coding DNA: TGTGCCAGTAGTGCCGGGACAGGGTCTGGGGCCAACGTCCTGACTTTC.

The chain carries TRBV9 and TRBJ1-1, with D possibly matching TRBD1 (6 bases). The CDR3 has 15 residues. V was shortened by 0 bases and J by 5 bases, with 14 bases between the two germline ends. Germline CDR1 SGDLS, CDR2 YYNGEE. The CDR3 nucleotides read TGTGCCAGCAGCGTAGAATCACAGGGCGGGACTGAAGCTTTCTTT. Protein sequence: CASSVESQGGTEAFF.

The CDR3 nucleotides read TGTGCCATCAGTGAGGGCGGGAGGGCCGCCGAGCAGTACTTC. As protein: CAISEGGRAAEQYF. The genes are TRBV10-3 and TRBJ2-7, with TRBD2 matching 9 bases. V was clipped by 2 bases and J by 6 bases; unmatched bases: 5. Germline loops: CDR1 ENHRY, CDR2 SYGVKD. This CDR3 has 14 residues.

The chain links TRBV7-8 to TRBJ1-3, with 10 bases that match TRBD1. CDR3 length: 13 residues. Trimming took 8 bases from V and 6 from J; bases not matched to a gene: 4. The germline V gene encodes CDR1 SGHVS and CDR2 FQNEAQ. The CDR3 reads CASLGTGENTIYF. CDR3 sequence (DNA): TGTGCCAGCCTCGGGACAGGGGAAAACACCATATATTTT.

This clone was counted only a few times. V usage is TRBV6-5 and J usage is TRBJ2-4; D is perhaps TRBD1 (6 bases). Trimming took 7 bases from V and 7 from J, leaving 8 bases between them. CDR3 length: 11 residues. Germline lookup yields CDR1 MNHEY and CDR2 SVGAGI. CDR3 coding DNA: TGTGCCAGCACCAGGGGTAACATTCAGTACTTC. Translated: CASTRGNIQYF.

The chain has TRBV2 and TRBJ2-7; TRBD2 matches 15 bases. Germline V gene sequence: CDR1 SNHLY, CDR2 FYNNEI. CDR3 length equals 19 residues. V trimming: 6 bases; J trimming: 2 bases; junction bases outside the gene matches: 14. The CDR3 bases are TGTGCCAGCAGCTGGGGAATGGGACTAGCGGGAGGAGCCCCCTACGAGCAGTACTTC. Its protein product is CASSWGMGLAGGAPYEQYF.

This chain uses TRBV7-9 with TRBJ2-5; 9 bases align to TRBD1. Judging by the DNA end, TRBJ2-7 fits better; the J call may be wrong. In germline, CDR1 is SEHNR, CDR2 FQNEAQ (reference sequence). There are 16 residues in the CDR3. The CDR3 DNA sequence: TGTGCCAGCAGCGCAAGTAGGGACAGGGCCTCCTACGAGCAGTACTTC. It encodes CASSASRDRASYEQYF.

The chain recombines TRBV19 with TRBJ1-1; 7 bases agree with TRBD1. Germline V lookup: CDR1 LNHDA, CDR2 SQIVND (reference sequence). The CDR3 runs 15 residues. Trimming removed 8 bases from V and 0 bases from J; junction bases left unmatched: 9. CDR3 coding DNA: TGTGCCAGTTCCAAGGGGGCGCGGTTGAACACTGAAGCTTTCTTT. Translated: CASSKGARLNTEAFF.

Only one count was recorded for this clone. The chain is built from TRBV5-1 and TRBJ2-7; 8 bases line up with TRBD1. The CDR3 is made up of 14 amino acids. Germline V lookup: CDR1 SGHRS, CDR2 YFSETQ. The V segment lost 4 bases and the J segment 2 bases; nucleotides outside the gene matches: 5. The CDR3 is CASSVTRGPYEQYF. The CDR3 nucleotides read TGCGCCAGCAGCGTAACCAGGGGGCCCTACGAGCAGTACTTC. Full variable domain (outside the CDR3, taken from reference TRBV5-1 and TRBJ2-7): KAGVTQTPRYLIKTRGQQVTLSCSPISGHRSVSWYQQTPGQGLQFLFEYFSETQRNKGNFPGRFSGRQFSNSRSEMNVSTLELGDSALYLCASSVTRGPYEQYFGPGTRLTVT.

The chain links TRBV7-2 to TRBJ1-1; D gene ambiguous. Looked up from germline, CDR1 is SGHTA and CDR2 is FQGNSA. V lost 5 bases and J lost 0, with 10 bases in between. CDR3 length: 14 residues. CDR3 loop: CASSLGSLNTEAFF. The CDR3 nucleotides are TGTGCCAGCAGCCTAGGTTCGTTGAACACTGAAGCTTTCTTT.

The V gene is TRBV6-5, the J gene TRBJ2-4, with a possible D match to TRBD1 (7 bases). V was pared by 0 bases and J by 6 bases, with 9 bases between. Per germline, CDR1 MNHEY and CDR2 SVGAGI. There are 14 residues in the CDR3. CDR3 loop: CASSYSEGANIQYF. CDR3 nucleotides: TGTGCCAGCAGTTACTCGGAGGGGGCAAACATTCAGTACTTC.

The gene calls are TRBV2 and TRBJ1-1; unclear D gene. The germline CDR1 and CDR2 sequences are SNHLY and FYNNEI. V dropped 0 bases and J dropped 1 base, with 6 bases sitting between them. The CDR3 extends over 14 amino acids. Written as DNA, the CDR3 is TGTGCCAGCAGTGAAGCGAGACAGAACACTGAAGCTTTCTTT. It yields the protein CASSEARQNTEAFF.

Notes on this clone: Additional DNA sequences in this sample encode the identical CDR3. The chain links TRBV18 to TRBJ1-5; 9 bases are shared with TRBD1. Trimming at V came to 2 bases and at J to 5 bases, leaving 1 base not matched to a gene. The germline CDR1 and CDR2 sequences are KGHSH and LQKENI. The CDR3 covers 14 residues. The CDR3 DNA reads TGTGCCAGCTCACCAGGACAGGGGCATCAGCCCCAGCATTTT. As protein: CASSPGQGHQPQHF.

The chain combines TRBV19 with TRBJ2-7, with D perhaps matching TRBD2 (5 bases). This CDR3 comprises 14 residues. Germline values: CDR1 LNHDA, CDR2 SQIVND (reference sequence). V shed 6 bases and J shed 2 bases, with 14 bases lying between them. CDR3 region: CASSPRTATYEQYF. The CDR3 nucleotides read TGTGCCAGTAGCCCCCGGACTGCGACCTACGAGCAGTACTTC.

V is TRBV15 and J is TRBJ1-1; 8 bases agree with TRBD1. The CDR3 is made up of 15 amino acids. CDR1 LNHNV and CDR2 YYDKDF come from the germline V gene (reference sequence). The V gene end was trimmed by 4 bases and the J gene end by 3 bases; junction bases not matched to a gene: 7. The CDR3 loop reads CATSTGRQGYTEAFF. The CDR3 nucleotides read TGTGCCACCAGCACCGGTCGACAGGGGTACACTGAAGCTTTCTTT.